This is a list of T cell receptor beta chains from one sample in a study of long-term antiretroviral therapy in people with HIV. Clones were read by immunoSEQ multiplex PCR, and TCRdb kept only the in-frame ones, dropping some. Here the sample spans about 32,000 clones, 85% to 95% being singletons. Material: unsorted PBMCs, obtained 4.1 years after starting antiretroviral therapy. The receptors stem from a woman aged 45-65 years with HIV. Each CDR3 is given with its conserved first and last residue. The D gene is left open where the match is weak. Clone size is stated in some rows and not others, as once, few, many or a class when expanded.

v_call	d_call	j_call	clone_size	cdr3_nt	cdr3_aa
TRBV7-8	-	TRBJ1-6	-	TGTGCCAGCAGCTTAGGACGAGCTAGTAATTCACCCCTCCACTTT	CASSLGRASNSPLHF
TRBV13	-	TRBJ2-5	-	TGTGCCAGCAGCTTAGACGGCGATGAGACCCAGTACTTC	CASSLDGDETQYF
TRBV2	-	TRBJ1-2	-	TGTGCCAGCCTTTTCGGAGGGTCCAGGGACTATGGCTACACCTTC	CASLFGGSRDYGYTF
TRBV19	-	TRBJ2-2	-	TGTGCCAGTATAGACACTCCGAACACCGGGGAGCTGTTTTTT	CASIDTPNTGELFF
TRBV10-1	-	TRBJ1-5	-	TGCGCCAGCAGTGATGGAAGCAATCAGCCCCAGCATTTT	CASSDGSNQPQHF
TRBV5-1	-	TRBJ1-2	-	TGCGCCAGCAGCTTGGATGGGGGAACCTCGGGGGGCTACACCTTC	CASSLDGGTSGGYTF
TRBV7-7	TRBD1	TRBJ2-5	once	TGTGCTAGCAGCTCCCAGACAGGGTTAGAGACCCAGTACTTC	CASSSQTGLETQYF
TRBV6-5	-	TRBJ2-1	-	TGTGCCAGCAGCCCAGGCAGAAGCGAGCAGTTCTTC	CASSPGRSEQFF
TRBV9	TRBD2	TRBJ2-5	-	TGTGCCAGCAGCCCCCGGACTAGCACGCAGACCCAGTACTTC	CASSPRTSTQTQYF
TRBV5-1	-	TRBJ1-4	-	TGCGCCAGCAGCTTGGGTCAGTCAAATGAAAAACTGTTTTTT	CASSLGQSNEKLFF
TRBV9	TRBD1	TRBJ1-3	once	TGTGCCAGCAGCGGGGACAGGGGGCCTGGAAACACCATATATTTT	CASSGDRGPGNTIYF
TRBV2	-	TRBJ1-2	-	TGTGCCAGCACCGTCAGTAGGACAGCGATGGGCGGCTACACCTTC	CASTVSRTAMGGYTF
TRBV11-3	-	TRBJ2-2	-	TGTGCCAGCAGCTCGGCCGGGGAGCTGTTTTTT	CASSSAGELFF
TRBV7-9	-	TRBJ1-5	-	TGTGCCAGCAGCCCATGGACAGACAATCAGCCCCAGCATTTT	CASSPWTDNQPQHF
TRBV9	-	TRBJ1-1	-	TGTGCCAGCAGCGTAGGAGGCCAAAACACTGAAGCTTTCTTT	CASSVGGQNTEAFF
TRBV5-1	TRBD1	TRBJ2-7	-	TGCGCCAGCAGCGCTTCGGGACAGTTATACGAGCAGTACTTC	CASSASGQLYEQYF
TRBV5-6	TRBD1	TRBJ1-5	-	TGTGCCAGCAGCGGGACAGGCGGACTCAATCAGCCCCAGCATTTT	CASSGTGGLNQPQHF
TRBV29-1	-	TRBJ2-7	-	TGCAGCGCCAACAGAGACTACGAGCAGTACTTC	CSANRDYEQYF
TRBV11-2	-	TRBJ2-5	-	TGTGCCAGCAGCTTAGCTAGGGAAGAGACCCAGTACTTC	CASSLAREETQYF
TRBV7-9	TRBD1	TRBJ1-5	medium-sized	TGTGCCAGCAGCTTGGGACAGCGGCCCCAGCATTTT	CASSLGQRPQHF
TRBV6-6	TRBD1	TRBJ1-1	-	TGTGCCAGCACAGTAACAGGGGGCGGTACTGAAGCTTTCTTT	CASTVTGGGTEAFF
TRBV11-3	-	TRBJ2-2	-	TGTGCCAGCAGCCATTGGAGGGGGGGAAAAACGAACACCGGGGAGCTGTTTTTT	CASSHWRGGKTNTGELFF
TRBV7-8	-	TRBJ1-2	once	TGTGCCAGCAGCTTAGGACCGGGAGGGTACTATGGCTACACCTTC	CASSLGPGGYYGYTF
TRBV9	-	TRBJ2-7	-	TGTGCCAGCAGCGTTCTCACGGGACAAGGATCCTTC	CASSVLTGQGSF
TRBV6-5	TRBD1	TRBJ1-1	-	TGTGCCAGCAGTCAAGGCCCCGACAGGGGTGAAGCTTTCTTT	CASSQGPDRGEAFF
TRBV6-5	-	TRBJ1-1	-	TGTGCCAGCAGGCGGGGGGCGAACACTGAAGCTTTCTTT	CASRRGANTEAFF
TRBV2	TRBD2	TRBJ2-1	-	TGTGCCAGCAGTGAAGGTCGGGGGGGCTCCTACAATGAGCAGTTCTTC	CASSEGRGGSYNEQFF
TRBV19	TRBD1	TRBJ1-5	-	TGTGCCAGTAGTGTCTACAGGGGCCTCAGGGGCAATCAGCCCCAGCATTTT	CASSVYRGLRGNQPQHF
TRBV19	-	TRBJ2-7	-	TGTGCCAGTAGTCGCATCGTAGGGGCGCCGAACGAGCAGTACTTC	CASSRIVGAPNEQYF
TRBV10-3	-	TRBJ2-3	-	TGTGCCATCGGGCCGGGGGGCGGCACAGATACGCAGTATTTT	CAIGPGGGTDTQYF
TRBV15	TRBD2	TRBJ2-3	-	TGTGCCACCAGCAGAGGTAGCGGGGGCGGTCGAGATACGCAGTATTTT	CATSRGSGGGRDTQYF
TRBV30	TRBD1	TRBJ1-2	-	TGTGCCTGGAGAACTCCGGGACAGACCAACTATGGCTACACCTTC	CAWRTPGQTNYGYTF
TRBV30	TRBD2	TRBJ2-1	once	TGTGCCTGGAGTGCGGCCCGGGCGGGGGGGGTGGATGAGCAGTTCTTC	CAWSAARAGGVDEQFF
TRBV2	-	TRBJ1-1	-	TGTGCCACACAGGGAGGCATGAACACTGAAGCTTTCTTT	CATQGGMNTEAFF
TRBV7-2	-	TRBJ1-2	-	TGTGCCAGCAGCCCGGGACCTCCACCGGGCTATGGCTACACCTTC	CASSPGPPPGYGYTF
TRBV19	-	TRBJ2-7	once	TGTGCCAGTAGCGCTGCCTACGAGCAGTACTTC	CASSAAYEQYF
TRBV9	TRBD1	TRBJ1-2	-	TGTGCCAGCAGCGTAGTGGACAGGGGGTTAGGCTACACCTTC	CASSVVDRGLGYTF
TRBV4-2	TRBD2	TRBJ2-2	-	TGTGCCAGCAGCCCAGGACTAGCGGTCTCCGGGGAGCTGTTTTTT	CASSPGLAVSGELFF
TRBV12-5	TRBD1	TRBJ2-5	-	TGTGCTAGTGGTTTGTGGACAGGGGTAGCTCGAACCCAGTACTTC	CASGLWTGVARTQYF
TRBV5-5	TRBD1	TRBJ1-2	-	TGTGCCAGCAGCTTGGGGGACAGCCATAACTATGGCTACACCTTC	CASSLGDSHNYGYTF
TRBV12-5	TRBD2	TRBJ2-2	-	TGTGCTAGTGGTTTGATTAGCGGGCTGAACACCGGGGAGCTGTTTTTT	CASGLISGLNTGELFF
TRBV5-5	TRBD1	TRBJ2-7	-	TGTGCCAGCAGCTTGGATATCGGGACAGGGTTTTTCGAGCAGTACTTC	CASSLDIGTGFFEQYF
TRBV11-2	-	TRBJ2-5	-	TGTGCCAGCAGCTTACCCGGATCGCGGGAGACCCAGTACTTC	CASSLPGSRETQYF
TRBV19	-	TRBJ2-2	-	TGTGCCAGTAGTATTAACGGAAACACCGGGGAGCTGTTTTTT	CASSINGNTGELFF
TRBV5-1	-	TRBJ2-1	-	TGCGCCAGCAGCTCGTCGGGGGTGTCCTACAATGAGCAGTTCTTC	CASSSSGVSYNEQFF
TRBV6-5	-	TRBJ1-5	-	TGTGCCAGCAGCGATAGACAGAGCAATCAGCCCCAGCATTTT	CASSDRQSNQPQHF
TRBV29-1	-	TRBJ2-7	-	TGCAGCGTTGAAATACGAGGGGTTCAAGGGGAGCAGTACTTC	CSVEIRGVQGEQYF
TRBV7-9	-	TRBJ1-3	-	TGTGCCAGCAGCCCGGGGACCACCGGAAACACCATATATTTT	CASSPGTTGNTIYF